A selection of T cell receptor beta chains follows, all from one sample in a study of blood T cell repertoires in COVID-19. Data came from immunoSEQ multiplex PCR; TCRdb stores just in-frame clones and leaves some out. This table holds around 130,000 clones, roughly 80% found once. Sequencing input: PBMCs or T cells enriched from blood (not recorded which). The source is a woman in her late teens or twenties who had been exposed to COVID-19. CDR3s include the opening cysteine and the closing phenylalanine or tryptophan. Fields, in order: J gene, D gene, V gene, clone size, CDR3 DNA, CDR3 protein. D genes are given only for firm matches. Part of the rows lack a size; the others show once, few, many or a class for expanded clones.

>TRBJ2-3|TRBD2|TRBV27|NA
TGTGCCAGCAGTTTTATTCTAGCGGGAGGGCCGAGCACAGATACGCAGTATTTT
CASSFILAGGPSTDTQYF
>TRBJ1-1|TRBD1|TRBV14|NA
TGTGCCAGCAGCCAACTTGGGACAGGAATGAACACTGAAGCTTTCTTT
CASSQLGTGMNTEAFF
>TRBJ1-2|TRBD1|TRBV7-6|NA
TGTGCCAGCAGCTTAGGCTCAGGGGGACGACCGGATGGCTACACCTTC
CASSLGSGGRPDGYTF
>TRBJ1-2|NA|TRBV5-4|NA
TGTGCCAGCAGTGGCACAGGATTTCATGGCTACACCTTC
CASSGTGFHGYTF
>TRBJ1-2|NA|TRBV18|NA
TGTGCCAGCTCACCACGGCAGGGGTTTGACTATGGCTACACCTTC
CASSPRQGFDYGYTF
>TRBJ2-7|TRBD2|TRBV5-8|NA
TGTGCCAGCAGCTTGGCCACTAGCGGGAGTAGCTCCTACGAGCAGTACTTC
CASSLATSGSSSYEQYF
>TRBJ2-1|NA|TRBV15|NA
TGTGCCACCAGGGAGAGGTCCTACAATGAGCAGTTCTTC
CATRERSYNEQFF
>TRBJ2-7|TRBD2|TRBV27|NA
TGTGCCAGCAGTTTAATAGGGACTAGCGGGAAATACGAGCAGTACTTC
CASSLIGTSGKYEQYF
>TRBJ2-7|NA|TRBV5-1|NA
TGCGCCAGCAGCTTGGTTGTGGAGAACAACGAGCAGTACTTC
CASSLVVENNEQYF
>TRBJ2-3|TRBD1|TRBV27|NA
TGTGCCAGCAGTTTAGGTGTCCAGGGGGCAACAGATACGCAGTATTTT
CASSLGVQGATDTQYF
>TRBJ2-7|NA|TRBV10-3|NA
TGTGCCATCAGTGAGTCGAATCTGACCAGGGGCGAATTCTACGAGCAGTACTTC
CAISESNLTRGEFYEQYF
>TRBJ2-1|NA|TRBV7-9|NA
TGTGCCAGCAGCTTAGGGCGGAGTGAGCAGTTCTTC
CASSLGRSEQFF
>TRBJ2-1|NA|TRBV2|few
TGTGCCAGCGAAGATTCAGGGGAGATAAGAATCGAGCAGTTCTTC
CASEDSGEIRIEQFF
>TRBJ2-1|TRBD2|TRBV4-3|NA
TGCGCCAGCAGCCAGGGACTAGCGGGCTACAATGAGCAGTTCTTC
CASSQGLAGYNEQFF
>TRBJ1-1|NA|TRBV4-2|NA
TGTGCCAGCAGCCAGGGGACGGGGGTGGTTGTAACTGAAGCTTTCTTT
CASSQGTGVVVTEAFF
>TRBJ1-6|TRBD1|TRBV11-2|NA
TGTGCCAGCAGCCCGAGGACAGGGTATAATTCACCCCTCCACTTT
CASSPRTGYNSPLHF
>TRBJ2-7|NA|TRBV28|NA
TGTGCCAGCAGGCCTCGTGATAGCTCCTACGAGCAGTACTTC
CASRPRDSSYEQYF
>TRBJ1-1|NA|TRBV11-2|few
TGTGCCAGCAGCGCAATAACCGGGACACGGGTGAACACTGAAGCTTTCTTT
CASSAITGTRVNTEAFF
>TRBJ2-7|NA|TRBV4-1|NA
TGCGCCAGCAGCCAAGAGCGGGACCTCTCCTACGAGCAGTACTTC
CASSQERDLSYEQYF
>TRBJ2-3|NA|TRBV19|NA
TGTGCCAGTAGCGGGGGGCGAGCCCCAGATACGCAGTATTTT
CASSGGRAPDTQYF
>TRBJ1-2|NA|TRBV19|NA
TGTGCCAGTACTTCGAACTATGGCTACACCTTC
CASTSNYGYTF
>TRBJ2-1|TRBD2|TRBV11-2|once
TGTGCCAGCAGCTTTCCGAGGGCAGCGGGGAGGTCCTACAATGAGCAGTTCTTC
CASSFPRAAGRSYNEQFF
>TRBJ1-2|NA|TRBV7-2|once
TGTGCCAGCAGCTTAGCATTGGACAGTAACTATGGCTACACCTTC
CASSLALDSNYGYTF
>TRBJ2-1|TRBD2|TRBV6-5|once
TGTGCCAGCAGCCCACTAGCGGGAGGACGTGGTGAGCAGTTCTTC
CASSPLAGGRGEQFF
>TRBJ2-1|TRBD2|TRBV4-1|NA
TGCGCCAGCAGCCAAGGGAGGGCTAGCGGGAGTTTGTACGGCTACAATGAGCAGTTCTTC
CASSQGRASGSLYGYNEQFF
>TRBJ2-1|TRBD1|TRBV7-3|NA
TGTGCCAGCAGCCCCCGGACAGGCTACAATGAGCAGTTCTTC
CASSPRTGYNEQFF
>TRBJ2-5|NA|TRBV19|NA
TGTGCCAGTAGTATTGGAACAGGGACCCAAGAGACCCAGTACTTC
CASSIGTGTQETQYF
>TRBJ1-2|TRBD1|TRBV14|once
TGTGCCAGCAGCCTCGTTGACAGGGTAGGAGGCTACACCTTC
CASSLVDRVGGYTF
>TRBJ1-3|TRBD1|TRBV28|NA
TGTGCCAGCGGGACAGGGGGAGTCGGCGATGGAAACACCATATATTTT
CASGTGGVGDGNTIYF
>TRBJ1-2|NA|TRBV11-2|NA
TGTGCCAGCAGCTTAGGCACAGGGATAGACTATGGCTACACCTTC
CASSLGTGIDYGYTF
>TRBJ2-5|NA|TRBV4-2|NA
TGTGCCAGCAGCCAAGATAAAAACAGGGAAGGCCAAGAGACCCAGTACTTC
CASSQDKNREGQETQYF
>TRBJ2-7|NA|TRBV28|NA
TGTGCCAGCAGTTTACCCGTTCCGAGCGAGCAGTACTTC
CASSLPVPSEQYF
>TRBJ2-1|TRBD2|TRBV19|NA
TGTGCCAGTAGTATTCCGGGACTAGCGGGAGATGAGCAGTTCTTC
CASSIPGLAGDEQFF
>TRBJ1-3|NA|TRBV18|NA
TGTGCCAGCTCACCACTAATACAGGGAGTCGGAAACACCATATATTTT
CASSPLIQGVGNTIYF
>TRBJ1-3|NA|TRBV6-5|NA
TGTGCCAGCAGTTACGGCAGACAGACAGGAAACACCATATATTTT
CASSYGRQTGNTIYF
>TRBJ2-7|NA|TRBV6-5|few
TGTGCCAGCAGTTACGAGGAGGGATCCTACGAGCAGTACTTC
CASSYEEGSYEQYF
>TRBJ2-7|TRBD1|TRBV19|NA
TGTGCCAGCAACAGCGGGACAGGGTTATACGAGCAGTACTTC
CASNSGTGLYEQYF
>TRBJ1-4|NA|TRBV27|NA
TGTGCCAGCAGTTCCCAGGGAAATGAAAAACTGTTTTTT
CASSSQGNEKLFF
>TRBJ2-5|NA|TRBV3-1/TRBV3-2|NA
TGTGCCAGCAGCCAAGGTCGGGTGGCGAACCAAGAGACCCAGTACTTC
CASSQGRVANQETQYF
>TRBJ2-1|TRBD2|TRBV2|NA
TGTGCCAGTGCGAGGATGGGGACTACTGAAGACAATGAGCAGTTCTTC
CASARMGTTEDNEQFF
>TRBJ1-4|TRBD1|TRBV4-1|few
TGCGCCAGCAGCCCAACCGGGACAGGGGGCAACGAAAAACTGTTTTTT
CASSPTGTGGNEKLFF
>TRBJ1-1|TRBD1|TRBV12-5|once
TGTGCTAGTGGTGGACAGGTGAAGAGCACTGAAGCTTTCTTT
CASGGQVKSTEAFF
>TRBJ1-2|NA|TRBV18|NA
TGTGCCAGCTCACCACCAGTCAACAGGGATAATGGCTACACCTTC
CASSPPVNRDNGYTF
>TRBJ2-7|TRBD2|TRBV6-5|many
TGTGCCAGCAGACTGGGACTAGCGAGGGAGCAGTACTTC
CASRLGLAREQYF
>TRBJ1-3|NA|TRBV6-5|few
TGTGCCAGCAGACAGGGAGCTCTGAACACCATATATTTT
CASRQGALNTIYF
>TRBJ1-1|TRBD1|TRBV27|NA
TGTGCCAGCAGTCTCAGACAGGGCACTGAAGCTTTCTTT
CASSLRQGTEAFF
>TRBJ1-3|NA|TRBV28|once
TGTGCCAGCAGTTTCGGGACTTCTGGAAACACCATATATTTT
CASSFGTSGNTIYF
>TRBJ2-7|TRBD1|TRBV11-2|NA
TGTGCCAGCAGCGACCGGGACAGGGGTAGCTACGAGCAGTACTTC
CASSDRDRGSYEQYF
>TRBJ2-3|TRBD1|TRBV24-1|NA
TGTGCCACCAGTGATTCGGGACAGAGGACCGATACGCAGTATTTT
CATSDSGQRTDTQYF
>TRBJ1-3|NA|TRBV30|NA
TGTGCCTGGGGAATTCGACAAGTTGGCACCATATATTTT
CAWGIRQVGTIYF
>TRBJ2-7|TRBD1|TRBV3-1/TRBV3-2|NA
TGTGCCAGCAGCCAATTAACCGGGACAGGGATAAATCGCGACGAGCAGTACTTC
CASSQLTGTGINRDEQYF
>TRBJ2-1|TRBD2|TRBV19|NA
TGTGCCAGTAGTATAGTAGCGGGAAACAATGAGCAGTTCTTC
CASSIVAGNNEQFF
>TRBJ2-1|TRBD2|TRBV2|few
TGTGCCAGCAGTGAAGGGACTAGCGGGGCCTACAATGAGCAGTTCTTC
CASSEGTSGAYNEQFF
>TRBJ2-7|TRBD2|TRBV3-1/TRBV3-2|NA
TGTGCCAGCAGCCAAGACTCCGGGACTAGCGCAACCTACGAGCAGTACTTC
CASSQDSGTSATYEQYF
>TRBJ1-1|TRBD1|TRBV28|NA
TGTGCCAGCAGTTTAAGGGACAGGGGGGGCACTGAAGCTTTCTTT
CASSLRDRGGTEAFF